This TCR beta chain was recovered during a study of T cells in Graves' hyperthyroidism and ophthalmopathy. Study conclusions and caveats: Ophthalmopathy cases were set apart from stable hyperthyroidism by a 13 V-J model.

What was amplified from RNA transcripts were TCR beta CDR3 regions. The HTBI primer set was used in a first-round RT-PCR of the TCR CDR3. In TCRdb, the multiplex PCR reads were re-called with MiXCR into one record per CDR3 protein. Of around 600,000 distinct CDR3 sequences detected, 14% appear once; the ten largest clones hold around 12%. Duration under 3 months, a NOSPECS grade of at least 4, and a Clinical Activity Score of at least 3 characterized the ophthalmopathy patients. Roughly 9.1 ml of fresh peripheral blood supplied the PBMCs. This clonotype was seen more than once but under ten times. Its antigen is not identified. Source material: blood. This receptor was identified in a woman aged 45 to 65 with Graves' ophthalmopathy.

The CDR3 bases are TGTGCCAGCAGCGTTGACGGGACGCAGTATTTT. It specifies CASSVDGTQYF. The J gene is TRBJ2-3, the V gene TRBV5-4; D remains ambiguous. The germline V gene encodes CDR1 SGHNT and CDR2 YYREEE (reference sequence). The CDR3 sequence is 11 residues long. The germline V and J ends were trimmed by 4 bases and 9 bases, with 9 bases remaining between them. Full variable domain (remainder filled in from reference TRBV5-4 and TRBJ2-3): ETGVTQSPTHLIKTRGQQVTLRCSSQSGHNTVSWYQQALGQGPQFIFQYYREEENGRGNFPPRFSGLQFPNYSSELNVNALELDDSALYLCASSVDGTQYFGPGTRLTVL.